Listed below are T cell receptor beta chains from one sample, sequenced in a study of blood T cell repertoires in COVID-19. The repertoire was sequenced with immunoSEQ multiplex PCR; TCRdb's copy has only in-frame clones and lacks some. Seen here are 200,000 to 250,000 clones, about 83% observed once, and the top ten hold 1.3%. The sequenced sample consisted of peripheral blood. The receptor set was obtained from a woman in her twenties or thirties with COVID-19, enrolled during active disease. Each CDR3 is given with its conserved first and last residue. D genes are given only for firm matches. Expanded clones are given a class, and other clones once, few, many or no size at all.

D	size	J	length	V	CDR3	DNA
.	once	TRBJ1-6	14	TRBV7-2	CASAVGSYNSPLHF	TGTGCCAGCGCGGTTGGCTCCTATAATTCACCCCTCCACTTT
TRBD2	.	TRBJ2-7	13	TRBV4-3	CASSHGLAVEQYF	TGCGCCAGCAGCCACGGACTAGCAGTTGAGCAGTACTTC
.	once	TRBJ1-2	16	TRBV3-1/TRBV3-2	CASSHGRTGENYGYTF	TGTGCCAGCAGCCACGGCCGTACGGGGGAAAACTATGGCTACACCTTC
.	.	TRBJ1-1	16	TRBV5-6	CASSLYQGPSLTEAFF	TGTGCCAGCAGCTTGTATCAGGGGCCTTCACTCACTGAAGCTTTCTTT
TRBD2	.	TRBJ2-7	16	TRBV7-9	CASSLGLAEPTYEQYF	TGTGCCAGCAGCTTAGGACTAGCGGAGCCAACCTACGAGCAGTACTTC
TRBD1	.	TRBJ1-1	15	TRBV9	CASSVEGQGDRAIFF	TGTGCCAGCAGCGTAGAGGGACAGGGGGACAGGGCAATTTTCTTT
.	.	TRBJ2-7	14	TRBV11-2	CASSFTDTGYEQYF	TGTGCCAGCAGCTTCACGGACACGGGCTACGAGCAGTACTTC
.	.	TRBJ2-5	15	TRBV11-2	CASSLDPGVQETQYF	TGTGCCAGCAGCTTAGATCCGGGGGTTCAAGAGACCCAGTACTTC
.	once	TRBJ1-6	14	TRBV6-5	CASSYGGTNSPLHF	TGTGCCAGCAGTTACGGAGGGACTAATTCACCCCTCCACTTT
TRBD1	.	TRBJ1-6	17	TRBV14	CASSQDRSQGENSPLHF	TGTGCCAGCAGCCAAGATAGGAGTCAGGGGGAAAATTCACCCCTCCACTTT
TRBD2	.	TRBJ2-1	16	TRBV5-4	CASSSGSSGGPNEQFF	TGTGCCAGCAGCTCGGGGTCTAGCGGGGGGCCCAATGAGCAGTTCTTC
TRBD2	.	TRBJ2-4	16	TRBV14	CASSQGTTSTKNIQYF	TGTGCCAGCAGCCAGGGGACTACGTCAACCAAAAACATTCAGTACTTC
.	.	TRBJ1-2	17	TRBV28	CASSLLRSGYENYGYTF	TGTGCCAGCAGTTTACTTCGCTCGGGTTACGAAAACTATGGCTACACCTTC
TRBD2	.	TRBJ2-3	16	TRBV4-3	CASSQALAGGPDTQYF	TGCGCCAGCAGCCAAGCACTAGCGGGGGGCCCAGATACGCAGTATTTT
TRBD2	.	TRBJ2-7	15	TRBV2	CASGDPAGNSYEQYF	TGTGCCAGTGGAGACCCAGCGGGGAACTCCTACGAGCAGTACTTC